Only a few counts were recorded for the clone carrying this T cell receptor (beta chain). Its target is unknown. This specimen belongs to a study of human T cells and chemical hapten exposure. Turning to the study itself: For sensitization, 2% DPC was applied to an approximately 2 cm by approximately 2 cm patch of upper inner arm skin. Whole-study findings and limits: Alopecia was present in the donors, so their immune response may differ from healthy people's. Patch test score tracked positively with PT1 expanded TCR counts.

Within the library, unique molecular identifiers were attached to each individual cDNA molecule. TCRdb analysed the RACE reads with MiXCR anew, one entry per CDR3 protein. The sample records 85,000 to 120,000 distinct CDR3 sequences, 12% being singletons. The sample's time point: pre-sensitization, week 0. Described treatment: therapeutic diphenylcyclopropenone sensitization with weekly scalp DPC. In germline, CDR1 is SGHAT, CDR2 FQNNGV. Trimming stripped 0 bases from V and 3 bases from J, with 9 bases between. The CDR3 contains 15 residues. The clonotype originates from a woman in her fifties or sixties with alopecia areata. Some clones in this sample may be carry-over from other donors' samples. The V call is TRBV11-2, the J call TRBJ2-1; the D gene is possibly TRBD1 (6 bases). This sample comprised whole blood, obtained in connection with sensitization to the hapten diphenylcyclopropenone (DPC). The CDR3 region is CASSLEPGVYNEQFF. DNA of the CDR3: TGTGCCAGCAGCTTAGAGCCAGGGGTCTACAATGAGCAGTTCTTC.